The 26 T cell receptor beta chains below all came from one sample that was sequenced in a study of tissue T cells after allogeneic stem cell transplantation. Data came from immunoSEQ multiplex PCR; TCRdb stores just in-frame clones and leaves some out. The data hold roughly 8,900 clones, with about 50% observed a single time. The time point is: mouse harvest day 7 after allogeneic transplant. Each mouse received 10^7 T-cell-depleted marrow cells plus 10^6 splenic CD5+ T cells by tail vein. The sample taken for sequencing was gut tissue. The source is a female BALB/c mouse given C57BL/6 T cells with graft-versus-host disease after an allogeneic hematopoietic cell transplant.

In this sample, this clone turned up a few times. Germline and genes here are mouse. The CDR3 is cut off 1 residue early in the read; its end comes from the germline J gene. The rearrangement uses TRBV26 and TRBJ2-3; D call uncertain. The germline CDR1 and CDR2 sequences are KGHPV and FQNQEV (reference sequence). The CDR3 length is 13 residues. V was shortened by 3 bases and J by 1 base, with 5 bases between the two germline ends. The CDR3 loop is CASSLQGAETLYF. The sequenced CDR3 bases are TGTGCCAGCAGTCTCCAGGGTGCAGAAACGCTGTAT. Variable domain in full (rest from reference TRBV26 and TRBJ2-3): NSKVIQTPRYLVKGQGQKAKMRCIPEKGHPVVFWYQQNKNNEFKFLINFQNQEVLQQIDMTEKRFSAECPSNSPCSLEIQSSEAGDSALYLCASSLQGAETLYFGSGTRLTVL.

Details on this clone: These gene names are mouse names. The DNA read from the CDR3 is TGTGCAAGCAGCTTAGTCTGGGGGGAAAACACCGGGCAGCTCTAC. Encoded protein: CASSLVWGENTGQLY. The whole CDR3 sequence is CASSLVWGENTGQLYF. This chain uses TRBV16 with TRBJ2-2; 8 nucleotides match TRBD2. The CDR3 extends 1 residue past the end of the read, so its final part is completed from the germline J gene. In germline, CDR1 is SGHSA, CDR2 FRNQAP. J gave up 1 base and V 1 base, and 2 bases lay outside the gene matches. This CDR3 has 16 residues.

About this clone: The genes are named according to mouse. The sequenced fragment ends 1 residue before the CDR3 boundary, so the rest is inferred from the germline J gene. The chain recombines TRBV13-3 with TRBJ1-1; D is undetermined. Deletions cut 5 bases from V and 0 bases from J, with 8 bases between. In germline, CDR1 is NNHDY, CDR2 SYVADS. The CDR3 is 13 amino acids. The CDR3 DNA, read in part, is TGTGCCAGCAGGGAGAATGCAAACACAGAAGTCTTC. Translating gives CASRENANTEVF. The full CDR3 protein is CASRENANTEVFF.

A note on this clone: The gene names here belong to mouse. The covered CDR3 bases are TGTGCTAGCAGGCAACTGGGGGGGCGCAGCACCGGGCAGCTCTAC. This encodes CASRQLGGRSTGQLY. In full, the CDR3 reads CASRQLGGRSTGQLYF. This chain links TRBV17 with TRBJ2-2; 11 bases line up with TRBD2. The missing CDR3 end, 1 residue past where the read stops, is filled in from the germline J gene. The CDR3 sequence is 16 residues long. Germline V CDR1 and CDR2: MNHDT, YYDKIL. V shed 6 bases and J 4 bases; nucleotides not matched to a gene: 7.

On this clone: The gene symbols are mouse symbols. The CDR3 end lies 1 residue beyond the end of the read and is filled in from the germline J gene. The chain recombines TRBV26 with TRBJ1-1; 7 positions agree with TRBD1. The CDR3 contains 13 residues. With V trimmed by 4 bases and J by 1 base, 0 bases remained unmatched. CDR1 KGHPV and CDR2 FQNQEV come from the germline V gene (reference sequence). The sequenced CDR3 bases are TGTGCCAGCAGTCGGACAGGGAACACAGAAGTCTTC. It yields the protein CASSRTGNTEVF. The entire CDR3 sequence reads CASSRTGNTEVFF.

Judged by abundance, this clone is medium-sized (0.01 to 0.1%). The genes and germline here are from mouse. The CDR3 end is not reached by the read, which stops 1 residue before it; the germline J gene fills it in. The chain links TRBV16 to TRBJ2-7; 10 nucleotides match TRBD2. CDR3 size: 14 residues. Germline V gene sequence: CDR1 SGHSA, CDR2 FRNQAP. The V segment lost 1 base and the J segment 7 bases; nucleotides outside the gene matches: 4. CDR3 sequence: CASSLVLGGREQYF. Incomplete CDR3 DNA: TGTGCAAGCAGCTTAGTGCTGGGGGGGCGGGAACAGTAC.

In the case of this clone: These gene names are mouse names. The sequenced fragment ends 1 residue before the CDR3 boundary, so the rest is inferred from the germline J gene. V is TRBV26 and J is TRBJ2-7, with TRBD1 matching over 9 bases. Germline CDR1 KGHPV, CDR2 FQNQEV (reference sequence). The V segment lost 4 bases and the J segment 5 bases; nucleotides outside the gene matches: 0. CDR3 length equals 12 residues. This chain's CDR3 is CASSRDRDEQYF. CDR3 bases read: TGTGCCAGCAGTCGGGACAGGGATGAACAGTAC.

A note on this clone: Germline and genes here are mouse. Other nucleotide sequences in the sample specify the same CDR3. CDR3 DNA (partial): TGCACCTGCAGTGCGCGGGACAGGGCAAACTCCGACTACACC. Amino acid sequence: CTCSARDRANSDYT. The whole CDR3 sequence is CTCSARDRANSDYTF. V usage is TRBV1 and J usage is TRBJ1-2; 9 positions match TRBD1. The read falls 1 residue short of the CDR3 end, and the missing part is taken from the germline J gene. The CDR3 runs 15 residues. Germline V gene sequence: CDR1 NSQYPW, CDR2 LRSPGD (reference sequence). Germline trimming cut 3 bases from V and 0 bases from J; bases unmatched to any gene: 2. Filled out from reference TRBV1 and TRBJ1-2, the complete variable domain reads VTLLEQNPRWRLVPRGQAVNLRCILKNSQYPWMSWYQQDLQKQLQWLFTLRSPGDKEVKSLPGADYLATRVTDTELRLQVANMSQGRTLYCTCSARDRANSDYTFGSGTRLLVI.

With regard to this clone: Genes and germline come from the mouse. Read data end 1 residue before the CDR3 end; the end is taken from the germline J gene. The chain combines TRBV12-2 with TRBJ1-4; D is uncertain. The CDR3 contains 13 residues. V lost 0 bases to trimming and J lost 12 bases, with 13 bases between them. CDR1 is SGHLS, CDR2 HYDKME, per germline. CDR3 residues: CASSLLDSQRLFF. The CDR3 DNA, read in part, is TGTGCCAGCTCTCTCCTGGACTCCCAGCGATTATTT. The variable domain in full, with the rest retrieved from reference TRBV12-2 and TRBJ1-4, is NSGVVQSPRYIIKGKGERSILKCIPISGHLSVAWYQQTQGQELKFFIQHYDKMERDKGNLPSRFSVQQFDDYHSEMNMSALELEDSAVYFCASSLLDSQRLFFGHGTKLSVL.

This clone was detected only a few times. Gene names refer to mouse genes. The DNA read from the CDR3 is TGTGCCAGCACCTTCAGGGTGAAAAACACCTTGTAC. Its translation is CASTFRVKNTLY. The CDR3 as a whole reads CASTFRVKNTLYF. The chain couples TRBV19 to TRBJ2-4, with a tentative D call TRBD1 (5 bases). The missing CDR3 end, 1 residue past where the read stops, is filled in from the germline J gene. Germline CDR1 and CDR2: FNHDT and SITEND (reference sequence). The CDR3 consists of 13 residues. V lost 6 bases to trimming and J lost 4 bases, with 12 bases between them.

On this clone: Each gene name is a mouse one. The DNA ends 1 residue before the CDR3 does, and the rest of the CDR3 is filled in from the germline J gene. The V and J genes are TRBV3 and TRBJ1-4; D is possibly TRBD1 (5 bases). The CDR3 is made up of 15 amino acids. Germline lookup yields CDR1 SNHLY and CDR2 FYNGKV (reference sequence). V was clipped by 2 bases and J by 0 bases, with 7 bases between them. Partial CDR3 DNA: TGTGCCAGCAGCTTACGGGGCCTTTCCAACGAAAGATTATTT. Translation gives CASSLRGLSNERLF. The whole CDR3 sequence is CASSLRGLSNERLFF.

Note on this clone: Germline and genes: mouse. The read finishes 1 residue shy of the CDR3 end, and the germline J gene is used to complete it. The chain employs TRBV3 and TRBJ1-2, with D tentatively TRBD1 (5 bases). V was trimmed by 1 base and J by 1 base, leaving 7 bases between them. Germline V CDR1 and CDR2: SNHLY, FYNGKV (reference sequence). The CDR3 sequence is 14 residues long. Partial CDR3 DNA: TGTGCCAGCAGCTTAGTCCAGGGAAACTCCGACTACACC. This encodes CASSLVQGNSDYT. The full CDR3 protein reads CASSLVQGNSDYTF.

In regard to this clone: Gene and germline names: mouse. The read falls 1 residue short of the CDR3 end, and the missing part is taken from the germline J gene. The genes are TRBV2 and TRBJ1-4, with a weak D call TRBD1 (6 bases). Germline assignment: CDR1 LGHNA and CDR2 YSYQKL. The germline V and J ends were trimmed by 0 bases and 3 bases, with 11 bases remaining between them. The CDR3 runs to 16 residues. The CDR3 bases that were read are TGTGCCAGCAGCCAAGAGAGGGGGGTGCCCAACGAAAGATTATTT. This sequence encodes CASSQERGVPNERLF. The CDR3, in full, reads CASSQERGVPNERLFF. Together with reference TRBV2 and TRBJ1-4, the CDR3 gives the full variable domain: DPKIIQKPKYLVAVTGSEKILICEQYLGHNAMYWYRQSAKKPLEFMFSYSYQKLMDNQTASSRFQPQSSKKNHLDLQITALKPDDSATYFCASSQERGVPNERLFFGHGTKLSVL.

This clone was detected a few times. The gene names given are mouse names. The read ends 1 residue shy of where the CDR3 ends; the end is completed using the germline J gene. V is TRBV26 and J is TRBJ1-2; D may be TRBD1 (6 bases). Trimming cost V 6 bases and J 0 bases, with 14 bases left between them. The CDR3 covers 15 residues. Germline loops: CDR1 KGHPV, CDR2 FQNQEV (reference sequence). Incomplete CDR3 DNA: TGTGCCAGCAGACGTCCCGGGACATCAAACTCCGACTACACC. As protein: CASRRPGTSNSDYT. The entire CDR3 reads CASRRPGTSNSDYTF.

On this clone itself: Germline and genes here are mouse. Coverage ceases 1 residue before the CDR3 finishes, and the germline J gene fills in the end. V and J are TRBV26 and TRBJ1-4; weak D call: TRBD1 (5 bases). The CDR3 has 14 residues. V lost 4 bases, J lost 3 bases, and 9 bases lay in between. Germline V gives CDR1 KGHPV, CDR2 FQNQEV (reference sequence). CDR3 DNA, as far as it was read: TGTGCCAGCAGTCCGACACAGGCCAACGAAAGATTATTT. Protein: CASSPTQANERLF. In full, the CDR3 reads CASSPTQANERLFF.

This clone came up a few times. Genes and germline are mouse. The CDR3 protein is CASTRGRGNTLYF. CDR3 bases read: TGTGCCAGCACCCGGGGGCGCGGAAATACGCTCTAT. The V call is TRBV15, the J call TRBJ1-3, with D possibly being TRBD1 (6 bases). The read comes to an end 1 residue before the CDR3 does, leaving the germline J gene to fill in the end. This CDR3 region has 13 residues. Trimming pared 7 bases from V and 4 bases from J, leaving 11 bases between. Germline CDR1 is SGHND and CDR2 is FRSKSL.

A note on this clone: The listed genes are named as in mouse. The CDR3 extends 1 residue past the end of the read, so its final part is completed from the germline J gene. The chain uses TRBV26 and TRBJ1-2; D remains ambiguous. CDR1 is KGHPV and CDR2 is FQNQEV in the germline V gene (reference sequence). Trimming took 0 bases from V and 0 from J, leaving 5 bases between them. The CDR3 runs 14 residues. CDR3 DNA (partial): TGTGCCAGCAGTCTGTCTGGGGCAAACTCCGACTACACC. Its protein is CASSLSGANSDYT. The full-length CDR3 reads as CASSLSGANSDYTF.

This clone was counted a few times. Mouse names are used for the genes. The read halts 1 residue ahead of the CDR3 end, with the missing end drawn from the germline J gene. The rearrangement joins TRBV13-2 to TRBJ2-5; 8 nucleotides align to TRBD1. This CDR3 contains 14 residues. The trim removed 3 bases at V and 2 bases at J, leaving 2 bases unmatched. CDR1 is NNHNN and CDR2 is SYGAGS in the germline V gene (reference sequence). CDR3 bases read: TGTGCCAGCGGTGTCAGGGGGCCCCAAGACACCCAGTAC. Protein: CASGVRGPQDTQY. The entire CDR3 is CASGVRGPQDTQYF.

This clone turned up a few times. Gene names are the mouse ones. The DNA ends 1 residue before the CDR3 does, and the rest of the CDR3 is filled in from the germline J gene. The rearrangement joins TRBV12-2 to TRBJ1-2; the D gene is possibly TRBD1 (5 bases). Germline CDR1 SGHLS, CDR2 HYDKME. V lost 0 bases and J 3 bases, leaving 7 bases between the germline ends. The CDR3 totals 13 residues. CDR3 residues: CASSLFRDSDYTF. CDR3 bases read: TGTGCCAGCTCTCTCTTCAGGGACTCCGACTACACC.

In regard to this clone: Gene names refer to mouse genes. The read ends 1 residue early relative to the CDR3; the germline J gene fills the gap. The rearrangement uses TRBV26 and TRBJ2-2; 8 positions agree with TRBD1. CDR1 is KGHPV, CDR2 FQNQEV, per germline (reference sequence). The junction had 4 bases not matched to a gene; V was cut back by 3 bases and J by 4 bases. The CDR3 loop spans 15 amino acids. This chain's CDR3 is CASSLQGAITGQLYF. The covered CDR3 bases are TGTGCCAGCAGTCTCCAGGGGGCAATCACCGGGCAGCTCTAC.

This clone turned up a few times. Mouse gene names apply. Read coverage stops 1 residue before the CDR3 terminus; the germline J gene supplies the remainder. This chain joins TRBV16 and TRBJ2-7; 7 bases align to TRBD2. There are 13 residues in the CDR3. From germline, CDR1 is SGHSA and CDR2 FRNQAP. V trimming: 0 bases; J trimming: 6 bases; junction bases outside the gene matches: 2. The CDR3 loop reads CASSLDGGSEQYF. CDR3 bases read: TGTGCAAGCAGCTTAGATGGGGGGTCTGAACAGTAC.

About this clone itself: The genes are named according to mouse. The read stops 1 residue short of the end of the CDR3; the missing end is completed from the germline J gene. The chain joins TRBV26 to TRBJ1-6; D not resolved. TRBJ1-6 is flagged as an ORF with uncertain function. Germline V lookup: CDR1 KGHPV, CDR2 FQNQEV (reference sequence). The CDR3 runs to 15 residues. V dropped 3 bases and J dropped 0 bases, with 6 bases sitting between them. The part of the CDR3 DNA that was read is TGTGCCAGCAGTCTAACAGATTCCTATAATTCGCCCCTCTAC. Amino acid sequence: CASSLTDSYNSPLY. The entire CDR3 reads CASSLTDSYNSPLYF.

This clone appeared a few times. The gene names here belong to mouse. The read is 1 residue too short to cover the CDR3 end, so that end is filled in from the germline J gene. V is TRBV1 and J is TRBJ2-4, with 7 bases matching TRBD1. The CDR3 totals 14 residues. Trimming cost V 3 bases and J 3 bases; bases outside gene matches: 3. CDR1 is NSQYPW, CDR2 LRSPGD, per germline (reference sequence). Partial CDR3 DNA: TGCACCTGCAGTGCCCGGGACAGACAAAACACCTTGTAC. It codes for CTCSARDRQNTLY. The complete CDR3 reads CTCSARDRQNTLYF.

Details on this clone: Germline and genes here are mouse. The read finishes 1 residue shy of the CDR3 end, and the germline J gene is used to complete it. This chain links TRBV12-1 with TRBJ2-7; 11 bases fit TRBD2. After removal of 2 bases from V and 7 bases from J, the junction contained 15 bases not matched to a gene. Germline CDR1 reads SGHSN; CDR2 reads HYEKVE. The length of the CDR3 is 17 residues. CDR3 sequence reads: CASSPTETGGGAGEQYF. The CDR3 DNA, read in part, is TGTGCCAGCTCTCCCACAGAGACTGGGGGGGGCGCGGGGGAACAGTAC. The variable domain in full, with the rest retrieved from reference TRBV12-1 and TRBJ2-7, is DSGVVQSPRHIIKEKGGRSVLTCIPISGHSNVVWYQQTLGKELKFLIQHYEKVERDKGFLPSRFSVQQFDDYHSEMNMSALELEDSAMYFCASSPTETGGGAGEQYFGPGTRLTVL.

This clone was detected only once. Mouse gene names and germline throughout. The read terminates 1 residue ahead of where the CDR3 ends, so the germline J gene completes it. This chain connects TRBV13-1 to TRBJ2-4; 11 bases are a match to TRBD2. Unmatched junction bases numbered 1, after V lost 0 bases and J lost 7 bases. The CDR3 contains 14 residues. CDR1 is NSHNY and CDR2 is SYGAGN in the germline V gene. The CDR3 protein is CASSDDWGGHTLYF. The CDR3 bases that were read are TGTGCCAGCAGTGATGACTGGGGGGGCCACACCTTGTAC.

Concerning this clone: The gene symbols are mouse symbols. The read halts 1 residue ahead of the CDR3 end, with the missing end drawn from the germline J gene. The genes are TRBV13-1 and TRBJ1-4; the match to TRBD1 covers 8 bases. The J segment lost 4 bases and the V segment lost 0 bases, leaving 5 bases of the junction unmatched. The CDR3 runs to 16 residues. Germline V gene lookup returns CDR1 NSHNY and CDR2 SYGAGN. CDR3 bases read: TGTGCCAGCAGTGATGCAGGGGGCGCGATCAACGAAAGATTATTT. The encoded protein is CASSDAGGAINERLF. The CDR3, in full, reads CASSDAGGAINERLFF.